This TCR beta chain was captured in a study of response to subunit inactivated influenza vaccine. TCRdb analysed the RT-PCR reads with MiXCR anew, one entry per CDR3 protein. The sample holds 450,000 to 700,000 distinct CDR3 sequences; about 15% are singletons and the top ten take roughly 11%. V lost 5 bases to trimming and J lost 2 bases; unmatched junction nucleotides: 7. This CDR3 has 15 amino acids. Germline assignment: CDR1 SGHRS and CDR2 YFSETQ. Here the sequenced sample was PBMCs from blood, taken approximately 13 days after vaccination. This clonotype was sampled from a man in his forties or fifties who received an inactivated influenza vaccine. The genes are TRBV5-1 and TRBJ1-1; TRBD1 matches at 9 bases. The CDR3 loop reads CASSPGDRDNTEAFF. In DNA, the CDR3 is TGCGCCAGCAGTCCTGGGGACAGGGATAACACTGAAGCTTTCTTT.